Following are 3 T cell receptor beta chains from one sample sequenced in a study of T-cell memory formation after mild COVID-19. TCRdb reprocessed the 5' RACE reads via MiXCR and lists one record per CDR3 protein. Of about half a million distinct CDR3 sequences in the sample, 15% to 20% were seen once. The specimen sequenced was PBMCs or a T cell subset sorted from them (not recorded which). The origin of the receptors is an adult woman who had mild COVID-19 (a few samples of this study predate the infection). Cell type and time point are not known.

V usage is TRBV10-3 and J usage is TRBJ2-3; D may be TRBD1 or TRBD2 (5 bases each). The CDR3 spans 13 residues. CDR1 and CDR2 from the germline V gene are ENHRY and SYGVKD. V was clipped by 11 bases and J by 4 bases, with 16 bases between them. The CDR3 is CAAGTPPPDTQYF. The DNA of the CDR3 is TGTGCCGCCGGGACCCCCCCCCCAGATACGCAGTATTTT.

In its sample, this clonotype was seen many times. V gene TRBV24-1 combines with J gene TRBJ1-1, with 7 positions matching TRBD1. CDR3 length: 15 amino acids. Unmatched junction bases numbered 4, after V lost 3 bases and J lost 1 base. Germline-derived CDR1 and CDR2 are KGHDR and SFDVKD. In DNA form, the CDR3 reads TGTGCCACCAGTGATACGACAGGGCAGAACACTGAAGCTTTCTTT. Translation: CATSDTTGQNTEAFF.

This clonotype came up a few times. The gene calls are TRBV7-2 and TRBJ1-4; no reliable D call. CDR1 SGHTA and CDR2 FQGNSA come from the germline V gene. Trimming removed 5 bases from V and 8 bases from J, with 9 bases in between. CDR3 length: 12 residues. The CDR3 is CASSHGAEKLFF. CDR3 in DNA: TGTGCCAGCAGCCACGGTGCGGAAAAACTGTTTTTT. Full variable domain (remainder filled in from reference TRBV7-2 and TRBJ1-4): GAGVSQSPSNKVTEKGKDVELRCDPISGHTALYWYRQSLGQGLEFLIYFQGNSAPDKSGLPSDRFSAERTGGSVSTLTIQRTQQEDSAVYLCASSHGAEKLFFGSGTQLSVL.